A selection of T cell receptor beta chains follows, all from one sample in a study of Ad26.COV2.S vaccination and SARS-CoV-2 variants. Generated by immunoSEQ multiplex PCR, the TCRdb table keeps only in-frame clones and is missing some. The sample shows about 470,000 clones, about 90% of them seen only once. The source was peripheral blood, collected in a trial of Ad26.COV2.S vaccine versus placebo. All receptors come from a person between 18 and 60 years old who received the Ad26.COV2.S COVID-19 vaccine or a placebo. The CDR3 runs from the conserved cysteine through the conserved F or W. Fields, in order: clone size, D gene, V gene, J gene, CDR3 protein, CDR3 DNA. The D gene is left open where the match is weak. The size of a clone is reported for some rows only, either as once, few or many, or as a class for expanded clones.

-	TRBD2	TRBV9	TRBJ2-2	CASRRTSGSGELFF	TGTGCCAGCAGGAGGACTAGCGGTTCCGGGGAGCTGTTTTTT
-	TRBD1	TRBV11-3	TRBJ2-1	CASSLGQGVNEQFF	TGTGCCAGCAGCTTAGGGCAGGGGGTCAATGAGCAGTTCTTC
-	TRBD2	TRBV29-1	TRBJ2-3	CSVGGLAGGPDTQYF	TGCAGCGTTGGGGGACTAGCGGGAGGGCCGGATACGCAGTATTTT
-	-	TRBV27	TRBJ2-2	CASRYHYSEKELFF	TGTGCCAGCCGCTACCACTATTCCGAGAAGGAGCTGTTTTTT
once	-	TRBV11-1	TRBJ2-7	CASSLLKGEQYF	TGTGCCAGCAGCCTCCTGAAGGGCGAGCAGTACTTC
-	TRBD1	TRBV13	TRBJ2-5	CASSSQGAWETQYF	TGTGCCAGCAGCTCGCAGGGGGCCTGGGAGACCCAGTACTTC
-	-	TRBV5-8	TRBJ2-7	CASSLGRGRYEQYF	TGTGCCAGCAGCTTGGGCAGGGGACGCTACGAGCAGTACTTC
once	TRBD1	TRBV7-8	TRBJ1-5	CASRQGAGGNQPQHF	TGTGCCAGCAGACAGGGGGCGGGTGGCAATCAGCCCCAGCATTTT
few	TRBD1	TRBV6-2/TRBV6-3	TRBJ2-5	CASSYNAGGETQYF	TGTGCCAGCAGTTACAACGCAGGGGGAGAGACCCAGTACTTC
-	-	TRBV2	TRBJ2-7	CASKRLDGSYEQYF	TGTGCCAGCAAAAGGCTAGATGGGTCCTACGAGCAGTACTTC
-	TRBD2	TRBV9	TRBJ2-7	CASSVGTSGRSEQYF	TGTGCCAGCAGCGTAGGTACTAGCGGGAGAAGCGAGCAGTACTTC
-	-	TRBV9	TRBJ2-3	CASSEIAEGTQYF	TGTGCCAGCAGCGAAATAGCGGAGGGTACGCAGTATTTT
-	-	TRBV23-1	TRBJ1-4	CASGDLLTGSNEKLFF	TGCGCCAGCGGTGACTTACTAACAGGGTCAAATGAAAAACTGTTTTTT
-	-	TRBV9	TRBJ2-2	CASSRSSGELFF	TGTGCCAGCAGCCGGTCGTCCGGGGAGCTGTTTTTT
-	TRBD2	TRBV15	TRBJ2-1	CATSRDYGSERDWFF	TGTGCCACCAGCAGAGATTATGGGTCGGAGCGGGACTGGTTCTTC
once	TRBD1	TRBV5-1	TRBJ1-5	CASSLRPGGGQPQHF	TGCGCCAGCAGCTTGCGGCCAGGGGGCGGTCAGCCCCAGCATTTT
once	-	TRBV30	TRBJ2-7	CAWRGHRSYEQYF	TGTGCCTGGAGGGGACACAGATCCTACGAGCAGTACTTC
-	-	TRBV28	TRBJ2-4	CASGSTPSRNIQYF	TGTGCCAGCGGATCCACCCCTTCGAGAAACATTCAGTACTTC
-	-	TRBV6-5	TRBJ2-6	CASRSNGANVLTF	TGTGCCAGCAGAAGCAACGGGGCCAACGTCCTGACTTTC
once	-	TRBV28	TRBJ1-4	CASSPGGGLNEKLFF	TGTGCCAGCAGTCCTGGTGGAGGCCTTAATGAAAAACTGTTTTTT
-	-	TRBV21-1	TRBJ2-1	CASSTFREDEQFF	TGTGCCAGCAGCACTTTCAGGGAGGATGAGCAGTTCTTC
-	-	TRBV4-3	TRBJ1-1	CASSQDLDTEAFF	TGCGCCAGCAGCCAAGATTTGGACACTGAAGCTTTCTTT
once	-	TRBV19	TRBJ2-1	CASSIPGLSYNEQFF	TGTGCCAGTAGTATCCCAGGCCTCTCATACAATGAGCAGTTCTTC
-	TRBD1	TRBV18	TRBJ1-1	CASSEGTGISEAFF	TGTGCCAGCTCTGAAGGGACAGGGATCTCTGAAGCTTTCTTT
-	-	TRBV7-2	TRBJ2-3	CASSFSPGTDTQYF	TGTGCCAGCAGCTTTTCACCGGGGACAGATACGCAGTATTTT
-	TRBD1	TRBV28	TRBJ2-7	CASSSGQLYEQYF	TGTGCCAGCAGTTCGGGACAGCTCTACGAGCAGTACTTC
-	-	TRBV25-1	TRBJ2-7	CASSDQNRASSYEQYF	TGTGCCAGCAGTGATCAAAACAGGGCTAGCTCCTACGAGCAGTACTTC
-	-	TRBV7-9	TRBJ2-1	CASSFPAGRANEQFF	TGTGCCAGCAGCTTCCCGGCGGGAAGGGCCAATGAGCAGTTCTTC
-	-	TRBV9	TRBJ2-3	CASTPGAPGADTQYF	TGTGCCAGCACCCCAGGAGCCCCGGGGGCAGATACGCAGTATTTT
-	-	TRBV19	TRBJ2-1	CASRRYNEQFF	TGTGCCAGTAGGCGTTACAATGAGCAGTTCTTC
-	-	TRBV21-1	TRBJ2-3	CASSKGAGGPRADTQYF	TGTGCCAGCAGCAAAGGGGCGGGAGGGCCTAGGGCAGATACGCAGTATTTT
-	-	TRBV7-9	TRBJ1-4	CASSLAVAGEKLFF	TGTGCCAGCAGCTTAGCTGTGGCAGGCGAAAAACTGTTTTTT
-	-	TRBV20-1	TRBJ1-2	CSASRGGSYGYTF	TGCAGTGCTAGTCGGGGGGGGAGCTATGGCTACACCTTC
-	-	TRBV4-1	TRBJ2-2	CASSQARREGTGELFF	TGCGCCAGCAGCCAAGCACGACGGGAAGGTACCGGGGAGCTGTTTTTT
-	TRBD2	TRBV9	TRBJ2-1	CASSVALAGGNNEQFF	TGTGCCAGCAGCGTAGCCTTAGCGGGAGGTAACAATGAGCAGTTCTTC
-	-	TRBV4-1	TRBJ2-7	CASSQAGGPTYEQYF	TGCGCCAGCAGCCAGGCCGGGGGCCCCACCTACGAGCAGTACTTC